This TCR beta chain was retrieved from a study of cytomegalovirus exposure and HLA in healthy donors. Study background: Counted in an early data release were roughly 81 million unique TCRs from HLA-typed donors.

Turning to this clone: Its antigen is unidentified.

Germline V gene data show CDR1 as LNHDA and CDR2 as SQIVND (reference sequence). Trimming shortened V by 3 bases and J by 0 bases, and 12 bases separated the two germline ends. The CDR3 contains 17 residues. The PCR was carried out with 60 Vbeta primers and 13 Jbeta primers. Original processing methods: Later, an analysis found about 80 million unique TCR beta chains, and 10 million to 11 million of these were shared. Using immunoSEQ multiplex PCR, the repertoire was profiled, and TCRdb retains in-frame clones only, with some absent. The V and J calls and clone size come from that table; D and trimming were worked out from the DNA. The sample yields fewer than 200,000 clones, less than 90% seen once. Overall study findings and caveats: A later analysis showed that HLA-associated TCR beta chains had undergone more clonal expansion than equally common others.

This receptor was taken from a woman aged 50 to 60 in good health and CMV-seropositive. V gene TRBV19 combines with J gene TRBJ2-6; a weak D match, TRBD1 (6 bases). Sequences were obtained from PBMCs. Here the CDR3 DNA reads TGTGCCAGTAGTATGGTGGGGGCCTACTCTGGGGCCAACGTCCTGACTTTC. Translation gives CASSMVGAYSGANVLTF.